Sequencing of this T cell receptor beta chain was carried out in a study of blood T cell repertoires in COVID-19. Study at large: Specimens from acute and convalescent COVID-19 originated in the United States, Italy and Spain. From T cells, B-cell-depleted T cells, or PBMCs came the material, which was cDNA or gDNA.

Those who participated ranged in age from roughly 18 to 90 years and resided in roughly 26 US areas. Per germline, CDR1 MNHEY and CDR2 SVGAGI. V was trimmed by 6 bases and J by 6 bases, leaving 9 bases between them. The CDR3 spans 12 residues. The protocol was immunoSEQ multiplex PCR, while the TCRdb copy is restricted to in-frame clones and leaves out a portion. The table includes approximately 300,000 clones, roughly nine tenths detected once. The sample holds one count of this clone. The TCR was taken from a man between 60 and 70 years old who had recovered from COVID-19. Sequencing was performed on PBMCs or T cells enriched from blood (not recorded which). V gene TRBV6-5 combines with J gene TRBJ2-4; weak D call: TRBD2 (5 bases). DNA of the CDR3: TGTGCCAGCAGCTCTCGGGGAAACATTCAGTACTTC. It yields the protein CASSSRGNIQYF.